This T cell receptor (beta chain) appears in the sequencing data of a study of immune heterogeneity within non-small cell lung tumors. Overall study results and limits: Both recurring identical dominant CDR3 beta clonotypes and site-unique high-frequency clones were observed across tumor sites within a patient.

The CDR3 covers 12 residues. Trimming cost V 2 bases and J 7 bases, with 11 bases left between them. Germline values: CDR1 DFQATT, CDR2 SNEGSKA (reference sequence). Bulk tumor genomic DNA (around 600 ng per sample) served as template. Each primary tumor yielded several biopsies, collected far apart from one another at surgery. These patients got curative surgery after being newly diagnosed with untreated non-small cell lung cancer. The authors amplified TCR beta CDR3 by multiplex PCR with 32 V and 13 J primers. Via MiXCR, TCRdb re-called the multiplex PCR reads, giving one row per CDR3 protein. The sample lists about 3,100 distinct CDR3 sequences, about a sixth occurring once. This clonotype is classed as medium-sized. Its matching antigen is unknown.

The sample was lung tumor tissue. This chain uses TRBV20-1 with TRBJ1-2; D call uncertain. The source is a man in his fifties or sixties with non-small cell lung cancer. The chain's CDR3 is CSARIGRIGYTF. The CDR3, as DNA: TGCAGTGCTAGAATCGGTAGGATTGGCTACACCTTC.